These 4 T cell receptor beta chains were sequenced from one sample in a study of T-cell memory formation after mild COVID-19. TCRdb reanalysed the 5' RACE reads using MiXCR and keeps one entry per CDR3 protein. The sample holds hundreds of thousands of distinct CDR3 sequences, around 20% seen once. The sequenced material came from PBMCs or a T cell subset sorted from them (not recorded which). All receptors derive from an adult woman who had mild COVID-19 (a few samples of this study predate the infection). Cell type and time point are not known.

The chain joins TRBV19 to TRBJ2-7; the D is unclear. The V gene's germline CDR1 is LNHDA and CDR2 SQIVND (reference sequence). The V end lost 5 bases, the J end lost 5 bases, and 22 bases lay between the germline ends. The CDR3 runs to 16 residues. This CDR3 reads CASSPLGLQRNHEQYF. CDR3 in DNA: TGTGCCAGTAGTCCCCTCGGGCTTCAGAGAAACCACGAGCAGTACTTC.

The V gene is TRBV12-3 or TRBV12-4, the J gene TRBJ2-7; D gene unclear. This CDR3 contains 13 residues. V lost 4 bases and J lost 4, with 11 bases in between. The CDR3 DNA reads TGTGCCAGCAGTTGGAACACGCTTTACGAGCAGTACTTC. Its protein product is CASSWNTLYEQYF.

This clonotype was found a few times. The chain has TRBV15 and TRBJ2-1, with a possible D match to TRBD2 (6 bases). V was cut by 0 bases and J by 10 bases, with 19 bases left in between. Germline V gene lookup returns CDR1 LNHNV and CDR2 YYDKDF (reference sequence). This CDR3 spans 16 amino acids. CDR3 sequence: CATSRDKTSSAGEQFF. CDR3 in DNA: TGTGCCACCAGCAGAGATAAAACTAGCTCAGCTGGGGAGCAGTTCTTC.

This clonotype was seen more than once but under ten times. J is TRBJ1-5 and V is TRBV19, with a tentative D call TRBD1 (5 bases). The CDR3 covers 14 residues. V shed 2 bases and J shed 4 bases, with 9 bases lying between them. The germline V gene encodes CDR1 LNHDA and CDR2 SQIVND (reference sequence). The CDR3 DNA sequence: TGTGCCAGTAGTATATCGGGGCAAAATCAGCCCCAGCATTTT. Residues: CASSISGQNQPQHF.